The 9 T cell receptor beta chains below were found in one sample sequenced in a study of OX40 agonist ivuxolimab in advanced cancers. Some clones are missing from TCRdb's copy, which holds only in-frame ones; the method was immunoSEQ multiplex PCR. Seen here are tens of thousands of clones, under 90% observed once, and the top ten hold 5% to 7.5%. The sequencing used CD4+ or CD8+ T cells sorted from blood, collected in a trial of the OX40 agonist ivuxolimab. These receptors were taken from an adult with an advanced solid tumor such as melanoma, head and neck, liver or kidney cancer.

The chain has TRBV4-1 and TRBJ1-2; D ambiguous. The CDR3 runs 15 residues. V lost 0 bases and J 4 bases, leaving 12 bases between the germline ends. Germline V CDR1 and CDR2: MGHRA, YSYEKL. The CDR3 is CASSQEENRSYGYTF. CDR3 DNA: TGCGCCAGCAGCCAAGAAGAGAATAGGAGCTATGGCTACACCTTC.

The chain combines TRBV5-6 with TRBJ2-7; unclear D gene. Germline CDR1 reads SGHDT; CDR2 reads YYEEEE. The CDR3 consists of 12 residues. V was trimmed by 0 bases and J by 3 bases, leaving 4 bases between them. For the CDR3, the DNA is TGTGCCAGCAGCTTGGGGGTCTACGAGCAGTACGTC. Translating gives CASSLGVYEQYV.

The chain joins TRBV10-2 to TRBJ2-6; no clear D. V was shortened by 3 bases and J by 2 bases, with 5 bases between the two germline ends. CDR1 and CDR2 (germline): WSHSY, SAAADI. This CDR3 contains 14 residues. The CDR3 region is CASSEGTGANVLTF. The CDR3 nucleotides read TGCGCCAGCAGTGAAGGGACTGGGGCCAACGTCCTGACTTTC.

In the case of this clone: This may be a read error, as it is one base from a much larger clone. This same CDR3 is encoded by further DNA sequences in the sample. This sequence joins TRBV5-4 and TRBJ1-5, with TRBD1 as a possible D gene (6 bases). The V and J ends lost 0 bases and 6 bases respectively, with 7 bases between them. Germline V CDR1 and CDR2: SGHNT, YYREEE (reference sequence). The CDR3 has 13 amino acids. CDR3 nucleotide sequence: TGTGCCAGCAGCTTGGGGGGGGCTCAGCCCCAGCATTTT. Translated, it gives CASSLGGAQPQHF.

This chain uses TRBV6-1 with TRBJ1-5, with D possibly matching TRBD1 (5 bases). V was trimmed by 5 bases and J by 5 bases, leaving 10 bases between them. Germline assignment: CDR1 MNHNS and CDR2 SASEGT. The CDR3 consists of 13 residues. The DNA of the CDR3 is TGTGCCAGCAGTTATGGGGGATATCAGCCCCAGCATTTT. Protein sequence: CASSYGGYQPQHF.

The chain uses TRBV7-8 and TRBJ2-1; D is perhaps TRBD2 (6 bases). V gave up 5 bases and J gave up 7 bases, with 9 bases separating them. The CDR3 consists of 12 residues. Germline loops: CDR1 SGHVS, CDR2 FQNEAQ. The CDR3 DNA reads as TGTGCCAGCAGCCCGGCGGGGAATGAGCAGTTCTTC. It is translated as CASSPAGNEQFF. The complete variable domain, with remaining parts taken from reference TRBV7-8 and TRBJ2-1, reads GAGVSQSPRYKVAKRGQDVALRCDPISGHVSLFWYQQALGQGPEFLTYFQNEAQLDKSGLPSDRFFAERPEGSVSTLKIQRTQQEDSAVYLCASSPAGNEQFFGPGTRLTVL.

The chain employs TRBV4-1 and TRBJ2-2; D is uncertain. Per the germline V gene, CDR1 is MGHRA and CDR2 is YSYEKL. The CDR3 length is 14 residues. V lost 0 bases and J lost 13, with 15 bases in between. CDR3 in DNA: TGCGCCAGCAGCCAAGATTGGGCTTCAGTGGGGCTGTTTTTT. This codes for CASSQDWASVGLFF.

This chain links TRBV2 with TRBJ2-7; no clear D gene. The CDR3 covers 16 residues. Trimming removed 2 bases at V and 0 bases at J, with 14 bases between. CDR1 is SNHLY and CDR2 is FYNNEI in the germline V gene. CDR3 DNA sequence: TGTGCCAGCAGTGAAACCGAAGTTCACCCCTCCTACGAGCAGTACTTC. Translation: CASSETEVHPSYEQYF.

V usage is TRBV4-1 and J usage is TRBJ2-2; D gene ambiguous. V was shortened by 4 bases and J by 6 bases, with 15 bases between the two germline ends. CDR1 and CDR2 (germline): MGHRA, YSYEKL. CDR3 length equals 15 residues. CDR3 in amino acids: CASSPSGPRPGELFF. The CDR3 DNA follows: TGCGCCAGCAGCCCATCGGGCCCCCGGCCCGGGGAGCTGTTTTTT.